These T cell receptor beta chains were read from a single sample in a study of chemoradiotherapy in HPV16-positive cancers. Profiling relied on immunoSEQ multiplex PCR, and the TCRdb table lists in-frame clones only, not all of them. This table has about 33,000 clones, about 86% appearing once. The sample here was blood, taken from a patient who underwent chemoradiotherapy. These TCRs come from a human donor with HPV-associated anogenital cancer. Each CDR3 is given with its conserved first and last residue. Fields, in order: J gene, V gene, D gene, clone size, CDR3 protein, CDR3 DNA. A D gene is named only where the DNA matches it firmly. Rows give clone size only sometimes, using once, few, many, or a class for an expanded clone.

>TRBJ1-5|TRBV25-1|-|few
CASSSQVLGQPQHF
TGTGCCAGCAGTAGTCAGGTATTAGGTCAGCCCCAGCATTTT
>TRBJ1-1|TRBV7-2|-|-
CASSLRGIRTEAFF
TGTGCCAGCAGCTTAAGGGGGATAAGAACTGAAGCTTTCTTT
>TRBJ1-1|TRBV11-2|-|few
CASRWTFRNTEAFF
TGTGCCAGCAGGTGGACATTCCGGAACACTGAAGCTTTCTTT
>TRBJ2-3|TRBV5-8|-|-
CASSLEVGQTDTQYF
TGTGCCAGCAGCTTGGAGGTAGGGCAGACAGATACGCAGTATTTT
>TRBJ1-2|TRBV29-1|-|-
CSVEGTRGSYGYTF
TGCAGCGTTGAAGGGACCCGGGGGAGCTATGGCTACACCTTC
>TRBJ2-3|TRBV19|-|-
CATAFGRSTDTQYF
TGTGCCACCGCCTTCGGCCGTAGCACAGATACGCAGTATTTT
>TRBJ2-1|TRBV18|-|-
CASSPRTTYNEQFF
TGTGCCAGCTCACCACGGACTACCTACAATGAGCAGTTCTTC
>TRBJ1-4|TRBV2|-|-
CASRGTIGRQNAKLFF
TGTGCCAGCAGGGGCACGATCGGGAGGCAAAATGCAAAACTGTTTTTT
>TRBJ2-7|TRBV5-1|-|-
CASRRQGTEEQYF
TGCGCCAGTAGGCGGCAGGGGACGGAGGAGCAGTACTTC
>TRBJ2-7|TRBV9|TRBD1|-
CASSSPGQGIDEQYF
TGTGCCAGCAGCTCCCCCGGACAGGGCATCGACGAGCAGTACTTC
>TRBJ2-7|TRBV18|-|-
CASSPQGEQYF
TGTGCCAGCTCACCTCAGGGCGAGCAGTACTTC
>TRBJ2-7|TRBV11-1|-|-
CASSLSGAYEQYF
TGTGCCAGCAGCTTATCGGGGGCCTACGAGCAGTACTTC
>TRBJ1-1|TRBV5-1|TRBD1|-
CASSPTGTGGTWNTEAFF
TGCGCCAGCAGCCCGACCGGGACAGGGGGGACCTGGAACACTGAAGCTTTCTTT
>TRBJ2-7|TRBV7-2|-|-
CASSFTPSVYTYEQYF
TGTGCCAGCAGCTTCACTCCTAGCGTATATACCTACGAGCAGTACTTC
>TRBJ1-3|TRBV9|-|-
CASSKSSVPSSGNTIYF
TGTGCCAGCAGCAAATCGTCGGTACCGTCCTCTGGAAACACCATATATTTT
>TRBJ2-1|TRBV6-4|-|-
CASSVRANNEQFF
TGTGCCAGCAGCGTGCGAGCAAACAATGAGCAGTTCTTC
>TRBJ1-5|TRBV25-1|TRBD1|-
CASRDRDDNQPQHF
TGTGCCAGCAGGGACAGGGATGACAATCAGCCCCAGCATTTT
>TRBJ2-4|TRBV7-2|-|-
CASSLFPLAKNIQYF
TGTGCCAGCAGCTTATTCCCGCTAGCCAAAAACATTCAGTACTTC
>TRBJ1-1|TRBV6-6|TRBD1|-
CATEPVGQGNTEAFF
TGTGCCACGGAACCCGTAGGACAGGGGAACACTGAAGCTTTCTTT
>TRBJ1-5|TRBV6-5|-|-
CASSSQGSQPQHF
TGTGCCAGCAGTTCTCAGGGTAGCCAGCCCCAGCATTTT
>TRBJ2-1|TRBV7-3|TRBD2|-
CASSLNSGGAMNEQFF
TGTGCCAGCAGCTTAAATAGCGGGGGGGCTATGAATGAGCAGTTCTTC
>TRBJ2-7|TRBV2|TRBD2|-
CASLEGGIEIYEQYF
TGTGCCAGCCTCGAGGGAGGGATTGAGATCTACGAGCAGTACTTC
>TRBJ2-3|TRBV6-5|-|-
CASSPLTGRTDTQYF
TGTGCCAGCAGCCCGTTGACGGGGCGCACAGATACGCAGTATTTT
>TRBJ1-2|TRBV6-4|-|-
CASKDTGAFDGYTF
TGTGCCAGCAAGGATACGGGGGCCTTTGATGGCTACACCTTC
>TRBJ1-2|TRBV6-5|-|once
CASSYGLSEVSYGYTF
TGTGCCAGCAGTTACGGGCTTAGCGAGGTTAGCTATGGCTACACCTTC
>TRBJ2-7|TRBV7-6|TRBD1|-
CASSLITGDVEQYF
TGTGCCAGCAGCTTAATAACAGGGGACGTCGAGCAGTACTTC
>TRBJ1-2|TRBV6-5|-|-
CASSYDSATLSGYTF
TGTGCCAGCAGTTACGATTCGGCAACTTTGTCCGGCTACACCTTC
>TRBJ2-7|TRBV27|-|-
CASFSASYEQYF
TGTGCCAGCTTTTCAGCCTCGTACGAGCAGTACTTC
>TRBJ2-3|TRBV6-6|-|-
CASSSLPGVSTDTQYF
TGTGCCAGCAGCTCACTCCCGGGGGTTAGCACAGATACGCAGTATTTT
>TRBJ2-3|TRBV6-4|TRBD2|-
CASSDDPGGMFDTQYF
TGTGCCAGCAGTGACGATCCGGGGGGGATGTTTGATACGCAGTATTTT
>TRBJ2-1|TRBV10-3|TRBD1|-
CAISRSDGTGGVNNEQFF
TGTGCCATCAGTCGCTCTGATGGAACAGGGGGCGTTAACAATGAGCAGTTCTTC
>TRBJ1-6|TRBV7-3|TRBD1|-
CASSLGTENSPLHF
TGTGCCAGCAGCTTGGGGACAGAGAATTCACCCCTCCACTTT
>TRBJ2-1|TRBV15|TRBD2|-
CATSPGSAGGNEQFF
TGTGCCACCAGCCCGGGGTCAGCCGGGGGGAATGAGCAGTTCTTC
>TRBJ2-7|TRBV6-5|-|-
CASSSVPGGHEQYF
TGTGCCAGCAGCTCTGTACCAGGGGGGCACGAGCAGTACTTC
>TRBJ2-1|TRBV5-4|-|-
CASRESSYNEQFF
TGTGCCAGCAGAGAGAGCTCCTACAATGAGCAGTTCTTC
>TRBJ2-1|TRBV27|-|-
CASSLSPLSVGNYNEQFF
TGTGCCAGCAGTTTATCGCCCCTGTCAGTTGGGAACTACAATGAGCAGTTCTTC
>TRBJ1-1|TRBV2|-|few
CASKQNSNTEAFF
TGTGCCAGCAAACAGAACAGTAACACTGAAGCTTTCTTT
>TRBJ2-1|TRBV6-4|-|few
CASSDSDYNEQFF
TGTGCCAGCAGTGACTCGGACTACAATGAGCAGTTCTTC
>TRBJ1-5|TRBV5-1|-|-
CASSLNGRNQPQHF
TGCGCCAGCAGCTTAAATGGTCGGAATCAGCCCCAGCATTTT
>TRBJ2-3|TRBV2|-|-
CASSEVGRGSTDTQYF
TGTGCCAGCAGTGAAGTGGGCAGGGGAAGCACAGATACGCAGTATTTT
>TRBJ2-1|TRBV6-6|-|-
CASSYSLGSNYNEQFF
TGTGCCAGCAGTTACTCTCTCGGAAGCAACTACAATGAGCAGTTCTTC
>TRBJ1-1|TRBV29-1|TRBD1|-
CSVSRGQDTEAFF
TGCAGCGTCTCCAGGGGGCAAGACACTGAAGCTTTCTTT
>TRBJ1-5|TRBV19|TRBD1|-
CASSVPRTGGEPQHF
TGTGCCAGTAGTGTGCCCCGGACAGGGGGGGAGCCCCAGCATTTT
>TRBJ1-1|TRBV6-4|-|-
CASRRGGSTEAFF
TGTGCCAGCCGCCGGGGGGGGTCCACTGAAGCTTTCTTT
>TRBJ2-2|TRBV28|TRBD1|-
CASSLGDRGTGELFF
TGTGCCAGCAGTCTAGGGGACAGGGGGACCGGGGAGCTGTTTTTT
>TRBJ1-3|TRBV4-1|-|-
CASSQDWGRQGNTIYF
TGCGCCAGCAGCCAAGATTGGGGCAGGCAGGGAAACACCATATATTTT
>TRBJ2-7|TRBV7-9|-|few
CASSSPNGGEQYF
TGTGCCAGCAGCTCCCCTAACGGAGGCGAGCAGTACTTC
>TRBJ1-1|TRBV5-1|-|-
CASSLQMENTEAFF
TGCGCCAGCAGCCTTCAAATGGAGAACACTGAAGCTTTCTTT